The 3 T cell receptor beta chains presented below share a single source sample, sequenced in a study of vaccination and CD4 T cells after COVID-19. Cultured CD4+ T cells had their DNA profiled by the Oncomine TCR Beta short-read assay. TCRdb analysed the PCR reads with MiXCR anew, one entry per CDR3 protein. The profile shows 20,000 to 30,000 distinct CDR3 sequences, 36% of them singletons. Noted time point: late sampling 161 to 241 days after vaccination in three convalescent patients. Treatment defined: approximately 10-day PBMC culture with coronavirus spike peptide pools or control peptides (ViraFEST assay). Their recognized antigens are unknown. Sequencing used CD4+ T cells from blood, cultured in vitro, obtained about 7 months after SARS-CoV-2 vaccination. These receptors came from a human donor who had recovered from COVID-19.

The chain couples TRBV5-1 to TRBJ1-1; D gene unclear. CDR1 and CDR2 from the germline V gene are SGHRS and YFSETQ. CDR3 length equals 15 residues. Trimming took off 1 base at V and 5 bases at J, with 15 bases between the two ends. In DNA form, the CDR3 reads TGCGCCAGCAGCTTGAGCGGGAACAGTAGGACTGAAGCTTTCTTT. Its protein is CASSLSGNSRTEAFF.

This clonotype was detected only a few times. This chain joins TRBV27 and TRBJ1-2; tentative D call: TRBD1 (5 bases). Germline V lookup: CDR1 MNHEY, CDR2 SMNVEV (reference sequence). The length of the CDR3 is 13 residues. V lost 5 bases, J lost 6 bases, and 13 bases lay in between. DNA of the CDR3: TGTGCCAGCAGTCCAATCGGACAAAATGGCTACACCTTC. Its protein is CASSPIGQNGYTF.

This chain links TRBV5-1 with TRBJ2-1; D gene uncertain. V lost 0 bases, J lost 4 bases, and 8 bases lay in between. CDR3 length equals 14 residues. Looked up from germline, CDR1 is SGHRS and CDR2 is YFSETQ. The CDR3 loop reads CASSLVTVYNEQFF. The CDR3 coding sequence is TGCGCCAGCAGCTTGGTAACGGTATACAATGAGCAGTTCTTC. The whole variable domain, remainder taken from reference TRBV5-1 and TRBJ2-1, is KAGVTQTPRYLIKTRGQQVTLSCSPISGHRSVSWYQQTPGQGLQFLFEYFSETQRNKGNFPGRFSGRQFSNSRSEMNVSTLELGDSALYLCASSLVTVYNEQFFGPGTRLTVL.